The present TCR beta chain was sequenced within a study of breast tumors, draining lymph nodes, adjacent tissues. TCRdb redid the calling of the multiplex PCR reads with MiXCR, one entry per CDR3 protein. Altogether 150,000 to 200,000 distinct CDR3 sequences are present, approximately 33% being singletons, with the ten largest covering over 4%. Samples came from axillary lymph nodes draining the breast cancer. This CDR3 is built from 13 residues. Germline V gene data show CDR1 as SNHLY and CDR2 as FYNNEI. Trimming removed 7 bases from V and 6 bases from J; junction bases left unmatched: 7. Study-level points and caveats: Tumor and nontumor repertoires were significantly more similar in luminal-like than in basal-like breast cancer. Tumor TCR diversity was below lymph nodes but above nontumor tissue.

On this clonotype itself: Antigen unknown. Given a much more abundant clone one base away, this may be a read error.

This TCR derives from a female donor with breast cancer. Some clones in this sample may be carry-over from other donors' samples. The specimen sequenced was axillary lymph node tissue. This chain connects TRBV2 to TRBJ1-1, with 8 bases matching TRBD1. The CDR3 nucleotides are TGTGCCAGCACCGACAGGGGTAACGCTGAAGCTTTCTTT. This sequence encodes CASTDRGNAEAFF.